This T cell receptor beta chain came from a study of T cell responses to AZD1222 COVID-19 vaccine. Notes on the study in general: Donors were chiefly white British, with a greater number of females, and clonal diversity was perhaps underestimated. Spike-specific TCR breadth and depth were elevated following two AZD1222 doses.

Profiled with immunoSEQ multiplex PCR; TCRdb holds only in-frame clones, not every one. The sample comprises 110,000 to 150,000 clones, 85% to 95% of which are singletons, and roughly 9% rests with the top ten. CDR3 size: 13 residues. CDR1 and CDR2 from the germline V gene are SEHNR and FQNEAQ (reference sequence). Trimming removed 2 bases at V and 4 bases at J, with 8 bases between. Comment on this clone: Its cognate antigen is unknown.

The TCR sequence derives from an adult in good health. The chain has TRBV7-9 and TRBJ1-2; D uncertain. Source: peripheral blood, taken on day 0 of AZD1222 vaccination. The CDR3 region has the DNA TGTGCCAGCAGCTTAAGTCCTATCTATGGCTACACCTTC. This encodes CASSLSPIYGYTF.